This entry lists 27 T cell receptor beta chains sequenced from one sample in a study of blood T cell repertoires in COVID-19. This table comes from immunoSEQ multiplex PCR, and its TCRdb copy is limited to in-frame clones, with some not included. Among 85,000 to 100,000 clones listed, 87% were seen once. What was sequenced was peripheral blood. These receptors were obtained from an older woman with COVID-19, enrolled during active disease.

The rearrangement links TRBV3-1 (or the pseudogene TRBV3-2) to TRBJ2-2, with 9 bases matching TRBD2. The V gene end was trimmed by 6 bases and the J gene end by 4 bases; junction bases not matched to a gene: 6. Germline V gene lookup returns CDR1 LGHDT and CDR2 YNNKEL (reference sequence). The CDR3 loop spans 15 amino acids. The CDR3: CASRPAGGRTGELFF. CDR3 DNA sequence: TGTGCCAGCAGACCCGCGGGGGGGCGCACCGGGGAGCTGTTTTTT.

This clone occurred once. CDR3: CASSLGTRTYEQYF. In DNA form, the CDR3 reads TGTGCCAGCAGCTTGGGGACTAGAACCTACGAGCAGTACTTC. The chain joins TRBV7-2 to TRBJ2-7; 8 bases line up with TRBD2. The CDR3 is made up of 14 amino acids. V was clipped by 3 bases and J by 2 bases; unmatched bases: 3. The germline CDR1 and CDR2 sequences are SGHTA and FQGNSA.

The DNA for the CDR3 is TGTGCCAGCAGCCTAAGCACAGATACGCAGTATTTT. This codes for CASSLSTDTQYF. V gene TRBV7-9 combines with J gene TRBJ2-3; D remains unclear. V lost 5 bases and J lost 0, with 3 bases in between. The CDR3 consists of 12 residues. CDR1 SEHNR and CDR2 FQNEAQ come from the germline V gene (reference sequence).

The rearrangement links TRBV7-8 to TRBJ1-1; D gene unclear. The V gene lost 3 bases and the J gene lost 1 base, with 6 bases spanning the gap. From germline, CDR1 is SGHVS and CDR2 FQNEAQ. This CDR3 has 13 amino acids. CDR3 in amino acids: CASSFTSNTEAFF. The CDR3 bases are TGTGCCAGCAGCTTCACATCGAACACTGAAGCTTTCTTT.

The chain recombines TRBV2 with TRBJ1-6; D call uncertain. CDR1 is SNHLY and CDR2 is FYNNEI in the germline V gene. This CDR3 has 13 residues. Deletions cut 2 bases from V and 7 bases from J, with 6 bases between. DNA of the CDR3: TGTGCCAGCAGTGAATTTCAAAATTCACCCCTCCACTTT. Translated, it gives CASSEFQNSPLHF.

The chain combines TRBV11-2 with TRBJ1-3; no reliable D call. Germline V lookup: CDR1 SGHAT, CDR2 FQNNGV. The CDR3 totals 13 residues. V was shortened by 2 bases and J by 7 bases, with 9 bases between the two germline ends. CDR3 sequence: CASSLSEGNTIYF. CDR3 nucleotides: TGTGCCAGCAGCTTAAGTGAGGGCAACACCATATATTTT.

V usage is TRBV3-1 (or the pseudogene TRBV3-2) and J usage is TRBJ1-6; TRBD1 might be the D (6 bases). V was trimmed by 6 bases and J by 8 bases, leaving 14 bases between them. CDR1 and CDR2 from the germline V gene are LGHDT and YNNKEL (reference sequence). CDR3 length equals 14 residues. CDR3 DNA sequence: TGTGCCAGCAGTTTACAGGGAGGGGATTCACCCCTCCACTTT. Protein product: CASSLQGGDSPLHF.

This clone was seen a single time. The chain is built from TRBV18 and TRBJ1-4; D possibly corresponds to TRBD1 (6 bases). The CDR3 consists of 16 residues. V was trimmed by 5 bases and J by 0 bases, leaving 13 bases between them. Germline assignment: CDR1 KGHSH and CDR2 LQKENI. This chain's CDR3 is CASSLRTAATNEKLFF. Here the CDR3 DNA reads TGTGCCAGCTCATTGCGGACAGCCGCAACTAATGAAAAACTGTTTTTT.

This chain links TRBV27 with TRBJ1-2; a possible D gene is TRBD1 (5 bases). Germline V gene sequence: CDR1 MNHEY, CDR2 SMNVEV (reference sequence). The CDR3 has 16 amino acids. V was cut by 6 bases and J by 2 bases, with 19 bases left in between. CDR3 sequence: CASSRSRRGSNYGYTF. The CDR3 DNA is TGTGCCAGCAGCCGCTCTCGGAGGGGCTCCAACTATGGCTACACCTTC.

The rearrangement links TRBV4-1 to TRBJ1-2; D not resolved. The CDR3 length is 16 residues. Trimming cost V 3 bases and J 4 bases, with 18 bases left between them. Germline-derived CDR1 and CDR2 are MGHRA and YSYEKL. CDR3: CASSQGTWPEGYGYTF. In DNA form, the CDR3 reads TGCGCCAGCAGCCAGGGTACATGGCCTGAGGGCTATGGCTACACCTTC.

The rearrangement uses TRBV9 and TRBJ2-7, with TRBD1 as a possible D gene (6 bases). The germline V and J ends were trimmed by 4 bases and 0 bases, with 11 bases remaining between them. This CDR3 comprises 14 residues. CDR1 and CDR2 (germline): SGDLS, YYNGEE. The CDR3 DNA sequence: TGTGCCAGCAGCCCTGCAGGGGTCTCCTACGAGCAGTACTTC. It codes for CASSPAGVSYEQYF.

This clone was counted a single time. The chain carries TRBV7-8 and TRBJ1-3, with 9 bases that match TRBD1. Germline CDR1 SGHVS, CDR2 FQNEAQ. Unmatched junction bases numbered 11, after V lost 5 bases and J lost 6 bases. The CDR3 has 16 amino acids. The CDR3 sequence: CASSRAGTGFINTIYF. CDR3 DNA sequence: TGTGCCAGCAGCCGAGCCGGGACAGGGTTCATAAACACCATATATTTT.

The gene calls are TRBV15 and TRBJ2-7; D perhaps matches TRBD1 (5 bases). CDR3 size: 14 residues. Looked up from germline, CDR1 is LNHNV and CDR2 is YYDKDF (reference sequence). V was trimmed by 9 bases and J by 1 base, leaving 16 bases between them. CDR3 DNA: TGTGCCACAAAACCCGGACATAATTCCTACGAGCAGTACTTC. It specifies CATKPGHNSYEQYF.

The chain uses TRBV10-2 and TRBJ2-3; TRBD2 matches at 14 bases. The CDR3 loop spans 17 amino acids. The V gene's germline CDR1 is WSHSY and CDR2 SAAADI. Germline trimming cut 0 bases from V and 6 bases from J; bases unmatched to any gene: 5. In nucleotides, the CDR3 is TGCGCCAGCAGTGAGTCCCGACTAGCGGGGGGGATGGATACGCAGTATTTT. Encoded protein: CASSESRLAGGMDTQYF.

The chain couples TRBV6-5 to TRBJ2-2, with a tentative D call TRBD2 (5 bases). Germline V gene sequence: CDR1 MNHEY, CDR2 SVGAGI. The germline V and J ends were trimmed by 0 bases and 3 bases, with 8 bases remaining between them. This CDR3 comprises 15 residues. The CDR3 here is CASSYSRGHTGELFF. The CDR3 DNA sequence: TGTGCCAGCAGTTACTCGAGAGGGCACACCGGGGAGCTGTTTTTT.

The CDR3 bases are TGTGCCCCCCGCCCTCCTCAGGGTAGGGGGTTTAGCAATCAGCCCCAGCATTTT. Translation: CAPRPPQGRGFSNQPQHF. The chain is built from TRBV25-1 and TRBJ1-5; TRBD1 is a possible D gene (6 bases). The V end lost 11 bases, the J end lost 0 bases, and 26 bases lay between the germline ends. Germline V gene sequence: CDR1 MGHDK, CDR2 SYGVNS. This CDR3 region has 18 residues. Drawing the rest from reference TRBV25-1 and TRBJ1-5, the complete variable domain is EADIYQTPRYLVIGTGKKITLECSQTMGHDKMYWYQQDPGMELHLIHYSYGVNSTEKGDLSSESTVSRIRTEHFPLTLESARPSHTSQYLCAPRPPQGRGFSNQPQHFGDGTRLSIL.

This chain uses TRBV28 with TRBJ1-2; no reliable D call. CDR1 and CDR2 (germline): MDHEN, SYDVKM. The CDR3 runs 16 residues. V was clipped by 6 bases and J by 1 base, with 18 bases between them. CDR3 DNA: TGTGCCAGCAGGCCACCCTCGCGGAGTTTTAACTATGGCTACACCTTC. Protein: CASRPPSRSFNYGYTF.

The rearrangement uses TRBV4-3 and TRBJ1-2, with 7 bases lining up with TRBD1. The germline V gene has CDR1 LGHNA and CDR2 YSLEER. The junction had 6 bases not matched to a gene; V was cut back by 1 base and J by 4 bases. The CDR3 sequence is 15 residues long. CDR3 loop: CASSQGETGTYGYTF. The CDR3 DNA follows: TGCGCCAGCAGCCAAGGGGAGACAGGGACCTATGGCTACACCTTC.

The chain is built from TRBV7-7 and TRBJ1-4; TRBD1 matches at 7 bases. This CDR3 region has 15 residues. Germline-derived CDR1 and CDR2 are SSHAT and FNYEAQ (reference sequence). The V and J ends lost 2 bases and 5 bases, in that order; junction bases with no gene match: 5. This CDR3 is CASSLTTDRNEKLFF. CDR3 coding DNA: TGTGCCAGCAGCTTAACGACGGACAGGAATGAAAAACTGTTTTTT.

The chain recombines TRBV21-1 with TRBJ1-5. TRBV21-1 counts as a pseudogene. This CDR3 has 16 residues. The CDR3 is CASSKRAGDSNQPQHF. CDR3 DNA: TGTGCCAGCAGCAAGCGGGCGGGAGATAGCAATCAGCCCCAGCATTTT.

The rearrangement links TRBV18 to TRBJ1-5, with 10 bases matching TRBD1. Germline-derived CDR1 and CDR2 are KGHSH and LQKENI. J lost 5 bases, V lost 5 bases, and 6 bases had no gene match. This CDR3 has 15 amino acids. The CDR3 sequence: CASSSGQGGDQPQHF. The CDR3 DNA follows: TGTGCCAGCTCATCTGGACAGGGGGGGGATCAGCCCCAGCATTTT.

The chain recombines TRBV5-4 with TRBJ2-5; no clear D. The germline V gene has CDR1 SGHNT and CDR2 YYREEE (reference sequence). V shed 0 bases and J shed 5 bases, with 8 bases lying between them. CDR3 size: 13 residues. CDR3: CASSLDRRETQYF. The DNA for the CDR3 is TGTGCCAGCAGCTTGGACAGACGGGAGACCCAGTACTTC.

The rearrangement links TRBV28 to TRBJ1-1, with D unresolved. V gave up 5 bases and J gave up 0 bases, with 16 bases separating them. This CDR3 is built from 16 residues. Germline lookup yields CDR1 MDHEN and CDR2 SYDVKM. The CDR3 loop is CASSPQQVPMNTEAFF. The CDR3 region has the DNA TGTGCCAGCAGTCCCCAGCAGGTCCCGATGAACACTGAAGCTTTCTTT.

V usage is TRBV5-8 and J usage is TRBJ1-1; possible D gene TRBD1, 5 bases. Germline lookup yields CDR1 SGHTS and CDR2 YDEGEE. V was pared by 4 bases and J by 8 bases, with 15 bases between. The CDR3 loop spans 13 amino acids. CDR3 region: CASSPKGFSEAFF. The CDR3 DNA is TGTGCCAGCAGCCCCAAGGGGTTCTCCGAAGCTTTCTTT.

The rearrangement joins TRBV27 to TRBJ1-2; 8 nucleotides match TRBD1. Germline CDR1 MNHEY, CDR2 SMNVEV (reference sequence). J was trimmed by 10 bases and V by 5 bases; bases with no gene match: 18. This CDR3 has 16 amino acids. In DNA, the CDR3 is TGTGCCAGCAGTACCCGACAGGGGCGGTCGGGCTGGGACTACACCTTC. This sequence encodes CASSTRQGRSGWDYTF.

J is TRBJ1-3 and V is TRBV5-6; 8 bases fit TRBD1. Germline V gives CDR1 SGHDT, CDR2 YYEEEE. This CDR3 region has 15 residues. V lost 9 bases, J lost 0 bases, and 8 bases stayed unmatched. The CDR3 DNA is TGTGCCACCAAGACAGGGGTAAACTCTGGAAACACCATATATTTT. It yields the protein CATKTGVNSGNTIYF. Full variable domain (missing parts from reference TRBV5-6 and TRBJ1-3): DAGVTQSPTHLIKTRGQQVTLRCSPKSGHDTVSWYQQALGQGPQFIFQYYEEEERQRGNFPDRFSGHQFPNYSSELNVNALLLGDSALYLCATKTGVNSGNTIYFGEGSWLTVV.

The chain carries TRBV6-4 and TRBJ2-1; D uncertain. The V end lost 2 bases, the J end lost 9 bases, and 11 bases lay between the germline ends. The germline V gene encodes CDR1 MRHNA and CDR2 SNTAGT. The CDR3 runs to 13 residues. CDR3 DNA: TGTGCCAGCAGTGACACCAGCGTGGGTGAGCAGTTCTTC. Amino acid sequence: CASSDTSVGEQFF.